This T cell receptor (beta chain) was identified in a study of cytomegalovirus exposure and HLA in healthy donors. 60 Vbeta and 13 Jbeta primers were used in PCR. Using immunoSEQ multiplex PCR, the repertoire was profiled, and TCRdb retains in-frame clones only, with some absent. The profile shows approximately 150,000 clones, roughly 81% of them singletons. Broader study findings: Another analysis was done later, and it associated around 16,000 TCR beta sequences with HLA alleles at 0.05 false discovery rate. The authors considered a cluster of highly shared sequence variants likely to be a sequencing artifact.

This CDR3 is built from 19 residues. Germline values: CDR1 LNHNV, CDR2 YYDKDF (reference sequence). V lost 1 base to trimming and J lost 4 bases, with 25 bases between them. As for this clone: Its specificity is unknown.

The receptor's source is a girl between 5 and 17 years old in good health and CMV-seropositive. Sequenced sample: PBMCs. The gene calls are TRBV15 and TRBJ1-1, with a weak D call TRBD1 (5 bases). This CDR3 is CATSRGVASGGVWSTEAFF. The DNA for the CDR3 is TGTGCCACCAGCAGAGGTGTTGCGTCGGGGGGAGTCTGGAGCACTGAAGCTTTCTTT. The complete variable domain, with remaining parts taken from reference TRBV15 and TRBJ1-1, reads DAMVIQNPRYQVTQFGKPVTLSCSQTLNHNVMYWYQQKSSQAPKLLFHYYDKDFNNEADTPDNFQSRRPNTSFCFLDIRSPGLGDTAMYLCATSRGVASGGVWSTEAFFGQGTRLTVV.